This T cell receptor (beta chain) comes out of a study of early T cells in non-severe SARS-CoV-2 infection (dated by TCRdb to the early 2020s). Regarding the complete study: TCR sequencing used bulk RNA from unsorted whole blood, so alpha and beta chains could not be paired.

Receptors were amplified or captured by 5' RACE. Sequencing took place on a NextSeq 500. In the TCR library protocol, unique molecular identifiers were attached to individual cDNA molecules to correct for PCR bias and sequencing error. Sequencing covered both TCR alpha and beta chains, and within each sample the abundances of alpha and beta sequences were tightly co-correlated. On the authors' methods: V gene, J gene and CDR3 annotation of TCR sequences was performed with Decombinator V4. Expanded TCRs were defined as changing significantly between any two time points under a Poisson model with p below 0.0001. TCR abundances were normalised to the total number of TCRs sequenced in each sample and reported as counts per million. VDJdb, accessed 1 November 2021, was searched for CMV, EBV and SARS-CoV-2 annotated TCRs, excluding TCRs annotated for multiple antigens. The public reads were run again by TCRdb, first through fastp at Q25 and then through MiXCR, and only productive beta chains were kept. Identical CDR3 protein sequences are pooled into one entry, listed with their most common genes and DNA. Here the V and J calls rest on TCRdb's processing, not on the authors' analysis. In this sample the table shows around 84,000 distinct CDR3 sequences, roughly an eighth of which occur a single time. Approximately 2.5% of the sample belongs to the ten largest clones.

The investigation overall reported the following: VDJdb matching was skewed toward anti-spike CD8 responses, so virus-specific expansions were likely underestimated and private and CD4 specificities were missed.

To note about this clonotype: The antigen it recognizes is unknown. There are no base qualities to consult, and no much larger clone falls within one base.

This was a case-control study nested in a cohort of healthcare workers in London, UK, who had nasopharyngeal swab PCR tests and blood samples taken every week. Healthcare workers were recruited during the week of the UK lockdown, between 23 and 31 March 2020, and followed weekly for up to roughly 15 weeks. The sample taken for sequencing was whole blood. This TCR derives from an adult who was a healthcare worker with PCR-confirmed SARS-CoV-2 infection or an uninfected control (not recorded which).

At the DNA level, the sequence is TGTGCCAGCACCCTAGGGGGGGAGCTGTTTTTT. The translation is CASTLGGELFF. This chain joins TRBV11-1 to TRBJ2-2; the D gene cannot be named for sure. The CDR3 runs 11 residues from the cysteine to the phenylalanine. The kept DNA is CDR3 alone, 33 bases in frame from the first base. V and J lose 7 bases and 8 bases, and a span of 8 bases separates them. Based on the germline V gene (reference sequence), the CDR1 and CDR2 sequences are SGHAT and FQDESV.